This TCR beta chain was identified in a study of blood T cell repertoires in COVID-19. Assay: immunoSEQ multiplex PCR; the TCRdb copy retains only in-frame clones and omits some. This table has 35,000 to 40,000 clones, roughly 77% appearing once. Per germline, CDR1 MNHEY and CDR2 SMNVEV (reference sequence). The CDR3 extends over 16 amino acids. V was clipped by 5 bases and J by 3 bases; unmatched bases: 11. The receptor was derived from a man older than 75 with active or convalescent COVID-19. The J gene is TRBJ2-5, the V gene TRBV27; 8 bases match TRBD2. The sample taken for sequencing was peripheral blood. This chain's CDR3 is CASSPRNRAGEETQYF. CDR3 in DNA: TGTGCCAGCAGTCCCCGGAACCGAGCGGGGGAAGAGACCCAGTACTTC.